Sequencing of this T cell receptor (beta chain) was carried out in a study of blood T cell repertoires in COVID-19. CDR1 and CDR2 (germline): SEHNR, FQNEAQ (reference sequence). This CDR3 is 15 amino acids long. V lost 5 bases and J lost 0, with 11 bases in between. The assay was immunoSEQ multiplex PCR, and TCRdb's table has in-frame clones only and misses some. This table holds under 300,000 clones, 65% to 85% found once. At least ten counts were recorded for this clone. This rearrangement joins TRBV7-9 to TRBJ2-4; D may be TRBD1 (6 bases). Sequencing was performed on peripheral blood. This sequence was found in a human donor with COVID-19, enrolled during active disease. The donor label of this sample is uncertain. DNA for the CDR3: TGTGCCAGCAGCCCAGGGGCTCAAGCCAAAAACATTCAGTACTTC. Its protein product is CASSPGAQAKNIQYF.